The 10 T cell receptor beta chains presented below share a single source sample, sequenced in a study of shared clonotypes between healthy human individuals. Profiling relied on immunoSEQ multiplex PCR, and the TCRdb table lists in-frame clones only, not all of them. This sample yields around 2,000,000 clones, of which roughly 95% are seen a single time; around 1.1% belongs to the top ten. Selected positively for CCR7 and CD45RO-negative, naive CD8 cells excluded terminally differentiated effector memory CD45RA+ cells. The sample consisted of naive CD8+ T cells sorted from blood. The receptor set was obtained from a man aged 18 to 29 in good health.

The rearrangement uses TRBV9 and TRBJ2-1, with TRBD1 matching 7 bases. The V segment lost 0 bases and the J segment 5 bases; nucleotides outside the gene matches: 5. The CDR3 consists of 15 residues. The germline CDR1 and CDR2 sequences are SGDLS and YYNGEE. CDR3 sequence (DNA): TGTGCCAGCAGCGTAGAGGGACAGTCCAACAATGAGCAGTTCTTC. This gives the protein CASSVEGQSNNEQFF.

Here the CDR3 DNA reads TGTGCCAGAGGAGGGAGAAGGAACAATGAGCAGTTCTTC. This sequence encodes CARGGRRNNEQFF. The V and J genes are TRBV2 and TRBJ2-1; perhaps TRBD2 as D (6 bases). From germline, CDR1 is SNHLY and CDR2 FYNNEI. CDR3 length: 13 residues. V lost 9 bases and J lost 5, with 14 bases in between.

The rearrangement links TRBV27 to TRBJ2-7; the match to TRBD2 covers 7 bases. This CDR3 is 15 amino acids long. With V trimmed by 2 bases and J by 3 bases, 7 bases remained unmatched. Germline V CDR1 and CDR2: MNHEY, SMNVEV (reference sequence). The CDR3 sequence: CASSLGAGVGYEQYF. CDR3 nucleotide sequence: TGTGCCAGCAGTTTAGGCGCGGGAGTAGGCTACGAGCAGTACTTC.

About this clone itself: Other DNA sequences within the sample encode an identical CDR3. The chain uses TRBV18 and TRBJ1-1, with D uncertain. The V end was cut by 0 bases, the J end by 2 bases, with 4 bases between. Looked up from germline, CDR1 is KGHSH and CDR2 is LQKENI. This CDR3 has 13 residues. CDR3 amino acids: CASSPPRNTEAFF. The CDR3 bases are TGTGCCAGCTCACCACCGCGTAACACTGAAGCTTTCTTT.

This clone was seen once. Other nucleotide sequences in the sample specify the same CDR3. This rearrangement joins TRBV11-2 to TRBJ2-7, with D possibly being TRBD1 or TRBD2 (5 bases each). The germline gives CDR1 SGHAT, CDR2 FQNNGV. The CDR3 sequence is 14 residues long. The V gene lost 1 base and the J gene lost 2 bases, with 9 bases spanning the gap. CDR3 in amino acids: CASSLGDGAYEQYF. CDR3 nucleotides: TGTGCCAGCAGCTTAGGGGACGGAGCCTACGAGCAGTACTTC.

Note on this clone: The same CDR3 also results from other DNA sequences found in this sample. The chain has TRBV4-1 and TRBJ1-6; D gene uncertain. The V end was cut by 3 bases, the J end by 0 bases, with 6 bases between. Germline assignment: CDR1 MGHRA and CDR2 YSYEKL. CDR3 length equals 15 residues. In nucleotides, the CDR3 is TGCGCCAGCAGCCAGGCTACCTCCTATAATTCACCCCTCCACTTT. It codes for CASSQATSYNSPLHF.

The rearrangement links TRBV14 to TRBJ2-7; tentatively, D is TRBD1 (5 bases). The CDR3 consists of 13 residues. The germline V gene encodes CDR1 SGHDN and CDR2 FVKESK. The V and J ends lost 2 bases and 6 bases respectively, with 11 bases between them. The DNA for the CDR3 is TGTGCCAGCAGCCAACAAGGACATCCCGAGCAGTACTTC. Encoded protein: CASSQQGHPEQYF.

The CDR3 DNA is TGTGCCAGCAGATCGCTCTCGGACAGGGGGTACGAAAAACTGTTTTTT. This translates into CASRSLSDRGYEKLFF. The rearrangement links TRBV28 to TRBJ1-4, with 10 bases that match TRBD1. The CDR3 runs to 16 residues. V lost 6 bases to trimming and J lost 8 bases; unmatched junction nucleotides: 12. Germline lookup yields CDR1 MDHEN and CDR2 SYDVKM.

This chain uses TRBV30 with TRBJ2-1; D is perhaps TRBD2 (5 bases). This CDR3 is built from 14 residues. V gave up 5 bases and J gave up 7 bases, with 18 bases separating them. From germline, CDR1 is GTSNPN and CDR2 SVGIG (reference sequence). For the CDR3, the DNA is TGTGCCTGGGGTTGGGAGAATGGGCTTAATGAGCAGTTCTTC. Translating it yields CAWGWENGLNEQFF.

The chain links TRBV5-1 to TRBJ2-3; 12 bases fit TRBD1. CDR1 and CDR2 from the germline V gene are SGHRS and YFSETQ. This CDR3 is 16 amino acids long. The V segment lost 2 bases and the J segment 5 bases; nucleotides outside the gene matches: 6. The CDR3 reads CASSLMGQGAGDTQYF. Written as DNA, the CDR3 is TGCGCCAGCAGCTTAATGGGACAGGGGGCAGGAGATACGCAGTATTTT.